The sequence of this T cell receptor (beta chain) was determined in a study of CD8+ T cells in alopecia areata. The wider study: Treatment comprised oral tofacitinib, 5 to 10 mg twice daily, in treated patients. The study's findings and limits: Sequenced scalp T cells also include alphabeta T cells resident in normal skin.

Treatment specified: oral pan-JAK inhibitor, 5-10 mg twice daily. RNA extraction and reverse transcription yielded cDNA as sequencing template. Some clones are missing from TCRdb's copy, which holds only in-frame ones; the method was immunoSEQ multiplex PCR. The data hold roughly 100,000 clones, with approximately 84% observed a single time. Germline V CDR1 and CDR2: LNHDA, SQIVND (reference sequence). Trimming pared 3 bases from V and 0 bases from J, leaving 6 bases between. The CDR3 has 15 amino acids. Of note for this clone: What it recognizes is unknown.

The receptor was isolated from a human donor with alopecia areata. Sequencing used CD8+ T cells sorted from blood, obtained at roughly week 30, from a patient treated with tofacitinib. This chain uses TRBV19 with TRBJ2-6; D gene uncertain. The CDR3: CASSIWISGANVLTF. In nucleotides, the CDR3 is TGTGCCAGTAGTATCTGGATCTCTGGGGCCAACGTCCTGACTTTC.